This T cell receptor (beta chain) was recovered during a study of CD8 T cells in ankylosing spondylitis. Study results and limitations: Blood of patients with ankylosing spondylitis appeared to be characterized by a TCR beta motif of eight highly homologous variants.

There are many counts of this clonotype. As yet, its antigen is unknown. TCRdb ran MiXCR on the 5' RACE reads and lists one entry per CDR3 protein. The sample has approximately 520,000 distinct CDR3 sequences, 5.3% seen once. V was cut by 4 bases and J by 7 bases, with 11 bases left in between. The germline V gene encodes CDR1 LNHNV and CDR2 YYDKDF (reference sequence). The CDR3 spans 13 residues. The clonotype comes from a male donor with ankylosing spondylitis. The V gene is TRBV15, the J gene TRBJ2-1; D possibly uses TRBD1 or TRBD2 (5 bases each). Sequencing input: blood, either unsorted or a sorted T cell fraction (not recorded which). The CDR3 DNA reads as TGTGCCACCAGCACGGGGCGCGGGAATGAGCAGTTCTTC. It yields the protein CATSTGRGNEQFF.